This T cell receptor beta chain was sequenced in a study of T-cell reconstitution after alpha-beta-depleted transplantation in children. Trimming removed 3 bases at V and 2 bases at J, with 10 bases between. The CDR3 sequence is 14 residues long. CDR1 and CDR2 (germline): SGHAT, FQNNGV. The TCRbeta library incorporated unique molecular identifiers. MiXCR, run by TCRdb on the PCR reads, gives a single entry per CDR3 protein. The sample gives over 150,000 distinct CDR3 sequences, more than 12% of which show up once; about 13% is in the top ten. The TCR originated in a human donor who donated a stem cell graft to a child with acute lymphoblastic leukemia. Sequencing was performed on PBMCs from the stem cell graft donor, taken from the stem cell graft. The rearrangement uses TRBV11-2 and TRBJ1-1; D call uncertain. The DNA of the CDR3 is TGTGCCAGCAGCTTTACTGGGCCTAACACTGAAGCTTTCTTT. It translates to CASSFTGPNTEAFF.